Sequencing of this T cell receptor beta chain was carried out in a study of blood T cell repertoires in COVID-19. Study as a whole: Material from acute and convalescent COVID-19 was sourced from the United States, Italy and Spain.

Cohort placement rested on clinical history that participants reported themselves. Sequenced by immunoSEQ multiplex PCR; TCRdb stores in-frame clones only, minus some. The table lists roughly 240,000 clones, approximately 85% of them singletons. The V end was cut by 2 bases, the J end by 0 bases, with 14 bases between. Germline CDR1 is SGHTA and CDR2 is FQGNSA. The CDR3 has 16 residues. J is TRBJ2-7 and V is TRBV7-2; no firm D call. The clonotype originates from a woman aged 45-65 years with acute COVID-19. Sequenced: PBMCs or T cells enriched from blood (not recorded which). The chain's CDR3 is CASSLTHGLPSYEQYF. The CDR3 DNA reads TGTGCCAGCAGCTTAACCCATGGGCTTCCCTCCTACGAGCAGTACTTC. Combining the CDR3 with reference TRBV7-2 and TRBJ2-7 gives the whole variable domain GAGVSQSPSNKVTEKGKDVELRCDPISGHTALYWYRQSLGQGLEFLIYFQGNSAPDKSGLPSDRFSAERTGGSVSTLTIQRTQQEDSAVYLCASSLTHGLPSYEQYFGPGTRLTVT.